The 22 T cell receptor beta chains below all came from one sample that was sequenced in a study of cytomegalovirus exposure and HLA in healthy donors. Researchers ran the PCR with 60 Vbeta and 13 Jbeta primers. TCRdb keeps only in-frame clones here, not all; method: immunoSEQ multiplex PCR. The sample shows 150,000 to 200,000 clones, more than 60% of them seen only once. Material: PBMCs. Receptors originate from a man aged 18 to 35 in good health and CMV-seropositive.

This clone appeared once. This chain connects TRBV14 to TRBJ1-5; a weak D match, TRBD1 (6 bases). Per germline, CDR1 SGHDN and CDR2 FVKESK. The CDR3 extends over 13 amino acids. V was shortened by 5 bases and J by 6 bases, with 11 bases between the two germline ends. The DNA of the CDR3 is TGTGCCAGCAGCACAGGGTTGGGTCAGCCCCAGCATTTT. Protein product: CASSTGLGQPQHF.

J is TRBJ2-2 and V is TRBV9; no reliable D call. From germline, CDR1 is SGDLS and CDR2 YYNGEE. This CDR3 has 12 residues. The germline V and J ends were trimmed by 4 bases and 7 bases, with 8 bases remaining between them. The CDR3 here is CASSPRGGELFF. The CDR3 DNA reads TGTGCCAGCAGCCCCCGAGGCGGGGAGCTGTTTTTT.

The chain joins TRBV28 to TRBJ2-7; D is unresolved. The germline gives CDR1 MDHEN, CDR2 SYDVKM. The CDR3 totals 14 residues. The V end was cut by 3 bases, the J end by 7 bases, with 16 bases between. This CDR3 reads CASSLSWALWEQYF. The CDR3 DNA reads TGTGCCAGCAGTTTGTCCTGGGCTCTATGGGAGCAGTACTTC.

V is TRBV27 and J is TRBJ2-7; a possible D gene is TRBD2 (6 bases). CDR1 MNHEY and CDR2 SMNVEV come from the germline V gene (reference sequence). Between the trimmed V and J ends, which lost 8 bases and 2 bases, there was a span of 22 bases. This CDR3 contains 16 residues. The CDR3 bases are TGTGCCAGCTCCGCAAAGGAGGGGCGGGAACCCTACGAGCAGTACTTC. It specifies CASSAKEGREPYEQYF.

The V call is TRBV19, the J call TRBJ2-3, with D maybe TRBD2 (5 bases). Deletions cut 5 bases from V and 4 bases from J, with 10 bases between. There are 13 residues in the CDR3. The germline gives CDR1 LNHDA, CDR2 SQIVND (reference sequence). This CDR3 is CASSYGGADTQYF. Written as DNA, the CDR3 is TGTGCCAGTAGTTATGGAGGAGCAGATACGCAGTATTTT.

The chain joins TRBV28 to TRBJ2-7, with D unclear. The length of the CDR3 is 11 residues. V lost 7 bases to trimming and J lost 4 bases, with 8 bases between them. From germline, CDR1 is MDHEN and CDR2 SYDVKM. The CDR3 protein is CASIQDYEQYF. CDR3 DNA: TGTGCCAGCATCCAGGATTACGAGCAGTACTTC.

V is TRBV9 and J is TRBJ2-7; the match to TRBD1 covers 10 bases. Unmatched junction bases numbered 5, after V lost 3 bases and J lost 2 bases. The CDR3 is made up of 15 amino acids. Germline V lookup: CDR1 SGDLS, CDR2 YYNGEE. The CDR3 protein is CASSATGQGTYEQYF. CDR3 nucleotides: TGTGCCAGCAGCGCCACGGGACAGGGGACCTACGAGCAGTACTTC.

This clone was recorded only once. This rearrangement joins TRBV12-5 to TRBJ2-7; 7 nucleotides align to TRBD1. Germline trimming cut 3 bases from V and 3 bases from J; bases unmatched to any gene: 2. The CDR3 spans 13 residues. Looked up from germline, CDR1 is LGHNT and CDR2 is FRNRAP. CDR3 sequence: CASGLDRDYEQYF. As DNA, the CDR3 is TGTGCTAGTGGTTTAGACAGGGACTACGAGCAGTACTTC.

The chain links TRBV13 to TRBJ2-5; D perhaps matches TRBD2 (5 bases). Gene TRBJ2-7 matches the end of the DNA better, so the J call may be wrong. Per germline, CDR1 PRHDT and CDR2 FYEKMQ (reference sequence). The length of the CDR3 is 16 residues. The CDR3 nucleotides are TGTGCCAGCAGCTTATTAGGCACGGGAAGCTCCTACGAGCAGTACTTC. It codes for CASSLLGTGSSYEQYF.

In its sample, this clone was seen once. The CDR3 nucleotides are TGCAGCGTTTTTACCGGGACAGGTTACTACGAGCAGTACTTC. Translated, it gives CSVFTGTGYYEQYF. The chain is built from TRBV29-1 and TRBJ2-5; TRBD1 matches 8 bases. The DNA end is a closer match to TRBJ2-7, so the J assignment may be wrong. The CDR3 runs 14 residues. Germline CDR1 and CDR2: SQVTM and ANQGSEA.

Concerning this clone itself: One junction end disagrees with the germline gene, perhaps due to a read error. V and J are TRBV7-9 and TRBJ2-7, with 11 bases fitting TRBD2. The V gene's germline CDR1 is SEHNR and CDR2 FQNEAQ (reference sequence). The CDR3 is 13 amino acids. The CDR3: CASILLAGDEQYF. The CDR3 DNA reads TGTGCCAGCATCTTACTAGCGGGAGACGAGCAGTACTTC.

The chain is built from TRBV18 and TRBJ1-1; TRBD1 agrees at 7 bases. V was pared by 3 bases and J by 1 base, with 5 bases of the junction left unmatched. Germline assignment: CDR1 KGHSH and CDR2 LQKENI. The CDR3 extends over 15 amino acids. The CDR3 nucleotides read TGTGCCAGCTCACCCCTAGGGACAGCGAACACTGAAGCTTTCTTT. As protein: CASSPLGTANTEAFF.

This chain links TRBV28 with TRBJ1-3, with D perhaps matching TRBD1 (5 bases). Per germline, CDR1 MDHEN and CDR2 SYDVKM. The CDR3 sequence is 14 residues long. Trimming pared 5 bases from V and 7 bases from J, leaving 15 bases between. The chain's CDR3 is CASSGEGVANTIYF. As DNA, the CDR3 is TGTGCCAGCAGTGGCGAAGGGGTTGCGAACACCATATATTTT.

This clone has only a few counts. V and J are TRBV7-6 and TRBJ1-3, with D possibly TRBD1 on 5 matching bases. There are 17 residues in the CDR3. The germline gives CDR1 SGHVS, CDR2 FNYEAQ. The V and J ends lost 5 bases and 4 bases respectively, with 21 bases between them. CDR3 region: CASSSRSGQVVGNTIYF. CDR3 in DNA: TGTGCCAGCAGCAGTCGGTCCGGACAAGTCGTCGGAAACACCATATATTTT.

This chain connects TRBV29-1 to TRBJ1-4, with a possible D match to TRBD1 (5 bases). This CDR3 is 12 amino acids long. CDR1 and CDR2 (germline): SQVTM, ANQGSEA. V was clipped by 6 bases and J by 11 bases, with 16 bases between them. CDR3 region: CSVGYGGEKLFF. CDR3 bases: TGCAGCGTGGGGTACGGGGGGGAGAAACTGTTTTTT. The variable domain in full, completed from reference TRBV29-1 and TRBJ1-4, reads SAVISQKPSRDICQRGTSLTIQCQVDSQVTMMFWYRQQPGQSLTLIATANQGSEATYESGFVIDKFPISRPNLTFSTLTVSNMSPEDSSIYLCSVGYGGEKLFFGSGTQLSVL.

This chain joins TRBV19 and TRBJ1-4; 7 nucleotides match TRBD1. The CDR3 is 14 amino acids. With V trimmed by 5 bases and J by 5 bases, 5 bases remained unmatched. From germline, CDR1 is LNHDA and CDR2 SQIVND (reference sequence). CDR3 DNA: TGTGCCAGTAGTCGACAGGGCTCGAATGAAAAACTGTTTTTT. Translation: CASSRQGSNEKLFF. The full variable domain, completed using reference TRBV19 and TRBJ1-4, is DGGITQSPKYLFRKEGQNVTLSCEQNLNHDAMYWYRQDPGQGLRLIYYSQIVNDFQKGDIAEGYSVSREKKESFPLTVTSAQKNPTAFYLCASSRQGSNEKLFFGSGTQLSVL.

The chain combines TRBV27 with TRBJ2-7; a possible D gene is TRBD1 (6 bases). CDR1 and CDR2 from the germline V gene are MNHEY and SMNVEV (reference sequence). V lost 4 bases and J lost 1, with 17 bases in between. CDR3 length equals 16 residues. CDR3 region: CASSSIRDTLSYEQYF. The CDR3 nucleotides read TGTGCCAGCAGTTCGATCCGGGACACACTATCCTACGAGCAGTACTTC.

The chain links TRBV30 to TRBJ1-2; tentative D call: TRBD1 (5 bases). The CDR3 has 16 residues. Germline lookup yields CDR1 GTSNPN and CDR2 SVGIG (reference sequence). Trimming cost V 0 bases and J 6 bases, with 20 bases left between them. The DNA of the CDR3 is TGTGCCTGGAGTGTAGTGCTTGGAGGGGCGTTAAATGGCTACACCTTC. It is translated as CAWSVVLGGALNGYTF.

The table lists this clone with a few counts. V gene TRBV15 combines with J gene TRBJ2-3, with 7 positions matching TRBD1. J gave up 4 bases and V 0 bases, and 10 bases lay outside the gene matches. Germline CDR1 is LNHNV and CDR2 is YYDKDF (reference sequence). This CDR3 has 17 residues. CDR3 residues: CATSRDSLEGAADTQYF. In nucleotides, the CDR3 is TGTGCCACCAGCAGAGATTCGCTAGAGGGGGCAGCAGATACGCAGTATTTT.

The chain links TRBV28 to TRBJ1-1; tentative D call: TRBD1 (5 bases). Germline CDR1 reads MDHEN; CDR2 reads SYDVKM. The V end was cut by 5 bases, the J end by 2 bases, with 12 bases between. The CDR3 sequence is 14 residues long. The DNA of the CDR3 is TGTGCCAGCAGTCCCAGGGCCATAAACACTGAAGCTTTCTTT. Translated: CASSPRAINTEAFF.

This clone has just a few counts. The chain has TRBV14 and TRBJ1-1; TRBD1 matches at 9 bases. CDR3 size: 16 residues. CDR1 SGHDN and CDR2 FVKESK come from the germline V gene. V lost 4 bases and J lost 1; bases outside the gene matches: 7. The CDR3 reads CASSLRTGASNTEAFF. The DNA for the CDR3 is TGTGCCAGCAGCCTCCGGACAGGGGCTTCGAACACTGAAGCTTTCTTT.

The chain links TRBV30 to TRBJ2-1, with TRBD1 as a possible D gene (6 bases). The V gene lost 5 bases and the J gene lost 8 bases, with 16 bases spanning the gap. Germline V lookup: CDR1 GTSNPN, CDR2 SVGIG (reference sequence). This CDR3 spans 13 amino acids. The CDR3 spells CAWDGTGRHEQFF. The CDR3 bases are TGTGCCTGGGACGGAACAGGGCGACATGAGCAGTTCTTC.